Each of the 16 T cell receptor beta chains below was sequenced from the same sample in a study of shared clonotypes between healthy human individuals. Some clones are missing from TCRdb's copy, which holds only in-frame ones; the method was immunoSEQ multiplex PCR. The sample records under 1 million clones, around 93% being singletons. In the naive CD8 group, cells lacked CD45RO and were positively selected for CCR7, so terminally differentiated effector memory CD45RA+ cells were left out. Sample: naive CD8+ T cells sorted from blood. All receptors derive from a man in his thirties or forties in good health.

The chain uses TRBV5-1 and TRBJ2-3; perhaps TRBD1 as D (6 bases). Trimming pared 4 bases from V and 2 bases from J, leaving 17 bases between. The CDR3 is 16 residues long. The germline V gene has CDR1 SGHRS and CDR2 YFSETQ. CDR3 region: CASSLNGRGFTDTQYF. CDR3 nucleotides: TGCGCCAGCAGCCTGAACGGTAGGGGGTTCACAGATACGCAGTATTTT.

The chain links TRBV6-6 to TRBJ1-3; 10 bases are shared with TRBD1. V trimming: 6 bases; J trimming: 4 bases; junction bases outside the gene matches: 9. The CDR3 is 16 residues long. Germline CDR1 reads MNHNY; CDR2 reads SVGAGI (reference sequence). CDR3 loop: CASRYRDRGAGNTIYF. In DNA, the CDR3 is TGTGCCAGCAGGTACCGGGACAGGGGAGCAGGAAACACCATATATTTT.

V and J are TRBV7-8 and TRBJ1-2; tentatively, D is TRBD1 (5 bases). Germline CDR1 reads SGHVS; CDR2 reads FQNEAQ. The CDR3 has 16 amino acids. V lost 5 bases to trimming and J lost 3 bases, with 19 bases between them. The CDR3, as DNA: TGTGCCAGCAGCACGAGGTTCGGTGGAGGGGACTATGGCTACACCTTC. The encoded protein is CASSTRFGGGDYGYTF.

This clone was seen once. The chain employs TRBV29-1 and TRBJ2-5; D gene unclear. CDR3 length equals 13 residues. The V end was cut by 7 bases, the J end by 0 bases, with 12 bases between. Germline CDR1 is SQVTM and CDR2 is ANQGSEA. The CDR3 here is CSGGPLNQETQYF. For the CDR3, the DNA is TGCAGCGGTGGACCCTTGAACCAAGAGACCCAGTACTTC.

This chain joins TRBV5-1 and TRBJ1-4; TRBD1 aligns across 9 bases. The CDR3 has 16 residues. Trimming at V came to 5 bases and at J to 2 bases, leaving 7 bases not matched to a gene. The germline CDR1 and CDR2 sequences are SGHRS and YFSETQ. The DNA of the CDR3 is TGCGCCAGCAGTCCGCTCGGGACAGGGACTAATGAAAAACTGTTTTTT. This codes for CASSPLGTGTNEKLFF.

This chain uses TRBV7-9 with TRBJ2-1, with D perhaps matching TRBD2 (7 bases). The CDR3 loop spans 16 amino acids. Germline V CDR1 and CDR2: SEHNR, FQNEAQ (reference sequence). The V end lost 3 bases, the J end lost 3 bases, and 15 bases lay between the germline ends. The DNA of the CDR3 is TGTGCCAGCAGCTTCAGACTAGCAGGGGTCTACAATGAGCAGTTCTTC. Translation: CASSFRLAGVYNEQFF.

V and J are TRBV9 and TRBJ2-6; 7 bases match TRBD1. Germline CDR1 SGDLS, CDR2 YYNGEE. The length of the CDR3 is 17 residues. V was pared by 4 bases and J by 2 bases, with 9 bases of the junction left unmatched. The CDR3 region has the DNA TGTGCCAGCAGCCCACGAAACAGGGGTGCTGGGGCCAACGTCCTGACTTTC. Encoded protein: CASSPRNRGAGANVLTF.

The J gene is TRBJ2-7, the V gene TRBV7-9; D is ambiguous. Germline assignment: CDR1 SEHNR and CDR2 FQNEAQ (reference sequence). This CDR3 region has 15 residues. Trimming left V 3 bases short and J 0 bases short, with 12 bases between. The CDR3 DNA is TGTGCCAGCAGCTTTGGCGCTCCGAGCTCCTACGAGCAGTACTTC. Protein product: CASSFGAPSSYEQYF.

The chain combines TRBV11-2 with TRBJ2-1; D may be TRBD2 (5 bases). The CDR3 has 13 amino acids. From germline, CDR1 is SGHAT and CDR2 FQNNGV. Trimming stripped 0 bases from V and 9 bases from J, with 9 bases between. CDR3 DNA: TGTGCCAGCAGCTTAGATGACTATGGTGAGCAGTTCTTC. Its translation is CASSLDDYGEQFF.

This clone was recorded once. The chain uses TRBV27 and TRBJ2-7; TRBD1 aligns across 9 bases. After removal of 5 bases from V and 5 bases from J, the junction contained 13 bases not matched to a gene. There are 16 residues in the CDR3. Germline V gives CDR1 MNHEY, CDR2 SMNVEV (reference sequence). The CDR3 DNA is TGTGCCAGCAGTCCACCTAGGGACAGGGTATTTCACGAGCAGTACTTC. It is translated as CASSPPRDRVFHEQYF.

The J gene is TRBJ1-3, the V gene TRBV7-9; D remains unclear. The CDR3 totals 15 residues. Germline V gene sequence: CDR1 SEHNR, CDR2 FQNEAQ (reference sequence). Trimming left V 5 bases short and J 0 bases short, with 11 bases between. CDR3 bases: TGTGCCAGCAGCCATATATTGGACTCTGGAAACACCATATATTTT. It yields the protein CASSHILDSGNTIYF.

The V gene is TRBV7-9, the J gene TRBJ2-1; tentatively, D is TRBD2 (5 bases). CDR3 length: 16 residues. Between the trimmed V and J ends, which lost 0 bases and 3 bases, there was a span of 12 bases. The V gene's germline CDR1 is SEHNR and CDR2 FQNEAQ (reference sequence). The CDR3 region has the DNA TGTGCCAGCAGCTTAGCCTCAGCGGAGCGCTACAATGAGCAGTTCTTC. It yields the protein CASSLASAERYNEQFF.

With respect to this clone: This same CDR3 is encoded by further DNA sequences in the sample. V is TRBV5-4 and J is TRBJ2-1, with D possibly being TRBD2 (5 bases). The CDR3 extends over 14 amino acids. Trimming stripped 3 bases from V and 0 bases from J, with 7 bases between. CDR1 SGHNT and CDR2 YYREEE come from the germline V gene (reference sequence). The CDR3 DNA reads TGTGCCAGCAGCTCCGGAGGCTCCTACAATGAGCAGTTCTTC. Encoded protein: CASSSGGSYNEQFF.

The chain has TRBV27 and TRBJ2-5; 14 bases are shared with TRBD2. V was pared by 6 bases and J by 2 bases, with 14 bases of the junction left unmatched. This CDR3 region has 19 residues. Per the germline V gene, CDR1 is MNHEY and CDR2 is SMNVEV (reference sequence). CDR3 sequence (DNA): TGTGCCAGCAGAGAACCGGGACTAGCGGGAGTCGCGGGGCAAGAGACCCAGTACTTC. Protein: CASREPGLAGVAGQETQYF.

This chain links TRBV6-1 with TRBJ1-5; no reliable D call. The CDR3 consists of 16 residues. V was cut by 2 bases and J by 6 bases, with 17 bases left in between. Germline loops: CDR1 MNHNS, CDR2 SASEGT. The DNA of the CDR3 is TGTGCCAGCAGTGAACGGTTAAGGTCCCTGGTTCAGCCCCAGCATTTT. Residues: CASSERLRSLVQPQHF.

V and J are TRBV11-2 and TRBJ1-1, with unresolved D. The CDR3 length is 12 residues. Trimming removed 3 bases at V and 6 bases at J, with 8 bases between. The germline gives CDR1 SGHAT, CDR2 FQNNGV. Here the CDR3 DNA reads TGTGCCAGCAGCTTTGCTGGTGCTGAAGCTTTCTTT. This translates into CASSFAGAEAFF.